This TCR beta chain appears in the sequencing data of a study of blood T cell repertoires in COVID-19. On the study more broadly: Whether acute or convalescent, the COVID-19 samples came from the United States, Italy and Spain. The analysed material was cDNA or gDNA that came from T cells, B-cell-depleted T cells, or PBMCs.

Trimming at V came to 4 bases and at J to 2 bases, leaving 10 bases not matched to a gene. Germline V gene sequence: CDR1 MDHEN, CDR2 SYDVKM. The CDR3 has 17 amino acids. How the authors handled the data: Reference gene primer amplification gave estimated nucleated cell counts. Here immunoSEQ multiplex PCR was the method, and the copy in TCRdb shows in-frame clones only, minus some. V, J and clone size are taken as reported in that table, and D and trimming were inferred from the DNA itself. The sample contains under 85,000 clones, roughly four fifths of which appear only once. Sequencing input: peripheral blood. The V call is TRBV28, the J call TRBJ1-2; 10 bases are a match to TRBD1. The receptor's source is a human donor in a cohort sampled during active COVID-19. CDR3 bases: TGTGCCAGCAGTTACTTATATGGGACAGGGGACAACTATGGCTACACCTTC. This gives the protein CASSYLYGTGDNYGYTF.